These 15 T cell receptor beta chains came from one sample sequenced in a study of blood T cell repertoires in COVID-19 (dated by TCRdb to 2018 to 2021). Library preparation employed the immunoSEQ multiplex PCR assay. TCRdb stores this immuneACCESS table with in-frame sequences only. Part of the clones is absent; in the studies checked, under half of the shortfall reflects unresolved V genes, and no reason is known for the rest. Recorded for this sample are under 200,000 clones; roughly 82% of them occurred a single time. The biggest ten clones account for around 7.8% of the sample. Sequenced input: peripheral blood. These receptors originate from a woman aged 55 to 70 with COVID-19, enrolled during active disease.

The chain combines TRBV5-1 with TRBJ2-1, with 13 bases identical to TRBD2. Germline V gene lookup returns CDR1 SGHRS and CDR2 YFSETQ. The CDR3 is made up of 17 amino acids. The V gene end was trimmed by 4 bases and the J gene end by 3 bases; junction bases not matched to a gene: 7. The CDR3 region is CASSPDRTSGSYNEQFF. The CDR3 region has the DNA TGCGCCAGCAGCCCTGACCGGACTAGCGGGAGCTACAATGAGCAGTTCTTC.

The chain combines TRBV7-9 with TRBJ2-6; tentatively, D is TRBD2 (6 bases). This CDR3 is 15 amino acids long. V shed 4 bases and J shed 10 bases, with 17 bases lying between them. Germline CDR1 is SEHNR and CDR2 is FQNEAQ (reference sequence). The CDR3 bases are TGTGCCAGCAGCTCCGCCCGGACTAATGTTAACGTCCTGACTTTC. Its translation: CASSSARTNVNVLTF. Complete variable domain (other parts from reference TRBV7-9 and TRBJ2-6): DTGVSQNPRHKITKRGQNVTFRCDPISEHNRLYWYRQTLGQGPEFLTYFQNEAQLEKSRLLSDRFSAERPKGSFSTLEIQRTEQGDSAMYLCASSSARTNVNVLTFGAGSRLTVL.

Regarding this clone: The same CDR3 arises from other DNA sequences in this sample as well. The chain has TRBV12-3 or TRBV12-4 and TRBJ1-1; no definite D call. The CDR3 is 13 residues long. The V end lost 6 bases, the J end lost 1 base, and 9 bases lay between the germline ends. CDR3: CASRRTENTEAFF. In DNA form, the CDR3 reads TGTGCCAGCAGAAGAACAGAGAACACTGAAGCTTTCTTT.

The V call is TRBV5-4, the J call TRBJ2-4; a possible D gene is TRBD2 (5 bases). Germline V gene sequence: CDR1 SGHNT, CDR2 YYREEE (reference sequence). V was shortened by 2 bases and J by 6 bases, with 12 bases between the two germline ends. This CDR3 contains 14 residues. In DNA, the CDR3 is TGTGCCAGCAGCTTCAAAGCGGAAAGAAACATTCAGTACTTC. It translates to CASSFKAERNIQYF.

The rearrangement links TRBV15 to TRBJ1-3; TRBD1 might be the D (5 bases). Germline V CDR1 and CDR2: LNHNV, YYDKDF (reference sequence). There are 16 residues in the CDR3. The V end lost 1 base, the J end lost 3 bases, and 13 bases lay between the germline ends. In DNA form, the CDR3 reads TGTGCCACCAGCAGAGCAGTAGGGGCTGGTGGAAACACCATATATTTT. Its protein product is CATSRAVGAGGNTIYF.

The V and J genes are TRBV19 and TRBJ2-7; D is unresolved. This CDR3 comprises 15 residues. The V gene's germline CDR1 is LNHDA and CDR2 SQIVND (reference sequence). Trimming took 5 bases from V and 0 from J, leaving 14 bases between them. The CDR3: CASSFQASSSYEQYF. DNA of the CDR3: TGTGCCAGTAGTTTCCAGGCCTCAAGCTCCTACGAGCAGTACTTC.

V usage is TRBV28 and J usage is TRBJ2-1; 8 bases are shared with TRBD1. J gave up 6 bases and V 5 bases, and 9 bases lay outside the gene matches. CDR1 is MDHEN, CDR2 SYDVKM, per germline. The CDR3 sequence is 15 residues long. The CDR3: CASSTDRGWGNEQFF. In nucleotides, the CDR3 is TGTGCCAGCAGTACCGACAGGGGCTGGGGCAATGAGCAGTTCTTC.

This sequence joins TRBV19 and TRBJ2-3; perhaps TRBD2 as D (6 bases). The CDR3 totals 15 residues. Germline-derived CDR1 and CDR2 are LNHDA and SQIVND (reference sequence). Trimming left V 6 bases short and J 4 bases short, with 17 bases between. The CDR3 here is CASRDRAGFPDTQYF. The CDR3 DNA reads TGTGCCAGTAGGGATCGGGCGGGATTTCCAGATACGCAGTATTTT.

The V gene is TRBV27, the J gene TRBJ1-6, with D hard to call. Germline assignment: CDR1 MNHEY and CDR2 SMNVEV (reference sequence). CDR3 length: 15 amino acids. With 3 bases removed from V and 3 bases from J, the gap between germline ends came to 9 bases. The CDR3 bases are TGTGCCAGCAGTTTTCAGGCCCACTATAATTCACCCCTCCACTTT. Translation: CASSFQAHYNSPLHF.

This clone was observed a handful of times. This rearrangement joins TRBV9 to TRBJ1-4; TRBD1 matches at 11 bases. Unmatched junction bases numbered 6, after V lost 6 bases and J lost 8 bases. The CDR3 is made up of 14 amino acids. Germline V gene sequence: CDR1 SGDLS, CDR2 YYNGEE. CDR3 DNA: TGTGCCAGCAATAAGGGGACAGGGGGGGAAAAACTGTTTTTT. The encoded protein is CASNKGTGGEKLFF.

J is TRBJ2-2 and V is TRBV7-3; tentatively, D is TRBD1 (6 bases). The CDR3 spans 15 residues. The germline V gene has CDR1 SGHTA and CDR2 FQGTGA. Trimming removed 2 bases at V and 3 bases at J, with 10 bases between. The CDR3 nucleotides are TGTGCCAGCAGCTTACTGGGGGCCGACACCGGGGAGCTGTTTTTT. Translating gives CASSLLGADTGELFF.

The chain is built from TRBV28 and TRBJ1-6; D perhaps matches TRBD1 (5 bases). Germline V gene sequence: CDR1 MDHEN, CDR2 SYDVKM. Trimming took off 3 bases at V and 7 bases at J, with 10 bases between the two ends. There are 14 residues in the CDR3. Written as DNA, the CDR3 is TGTGCCAGCAGTTTCCCAACAGGAAATTCACCCCTCCACTTT. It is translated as CASSFPTGNSPLHF.

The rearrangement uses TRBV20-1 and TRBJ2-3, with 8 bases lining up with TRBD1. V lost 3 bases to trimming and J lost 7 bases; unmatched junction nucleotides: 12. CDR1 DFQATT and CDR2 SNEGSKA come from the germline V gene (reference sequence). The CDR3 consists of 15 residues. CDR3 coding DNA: TGCAGTGCTAGTCCGCTAATACAGGGGGGAAATACGCAGTATTTT. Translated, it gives CSASPLIQGGNTQYF.

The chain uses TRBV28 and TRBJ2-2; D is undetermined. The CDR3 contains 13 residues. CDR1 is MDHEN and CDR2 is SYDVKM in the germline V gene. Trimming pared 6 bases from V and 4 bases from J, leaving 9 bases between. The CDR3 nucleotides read TGTGCCAGCAGCGTTTTTCTCACCGGGGAGCTGTTTTTT. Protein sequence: CASSVFLTGELFF.

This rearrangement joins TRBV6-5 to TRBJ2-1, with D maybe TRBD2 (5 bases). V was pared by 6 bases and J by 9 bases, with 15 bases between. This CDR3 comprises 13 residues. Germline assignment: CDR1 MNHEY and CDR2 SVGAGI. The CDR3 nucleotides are TGTGCCAGCAGGGGGATCCCTGAGGGTGAGCAGTTCTTC. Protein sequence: CASRGIPEGEQFF.